This is a list of T cell receptor beta chains from one sample in a study of PD-L1 blockade in urothelial cancer. Sequenced by immunoSEQ multiplex PCR; TCRdb stores in-frame clones only, minus some. The sample records 60,000 to 80,000 clones, 85% to 90% being singletons. The starting material was PBMCs, obtained around atezolizumab (anti-PD-L1) treatment. The origin of the receptors is a man aged 60-69 years with urothelial cancer. CDR3s include the opening cysteine and the closing phenylalanine or tryptophan. The D gene is left open where the match is weak. Size is omitted from some rows. Given values are once, few, many or a class for expanded clones.

d_gene: -; abundance: -; v_gene: TRBV30; len: 14; j_gene: TRBJ1-3; CDR3nt: TGTGCCTGGGGCCCCGGGATTGCTGGAAACACCATATATTTT; CDR3aa: CAWGPGIAGNTIYF
d_gene: -; abundance: -; v_gene: TRBV18; len: 13; j_gene: TRBJ2-7; CDR3nt: TGTGCCAGCTCACCACCTAGTTTCAACGAGCAGTACTTC; CDR3aa: CASSPPSFNEQYF
d_gene: -; abundance: -; v_gene: TRBV19; len: 15; j_gene: TRBJ1-4; CDR3nt: TGTGCCAGTAGTATCCGACAGGCAACTAATGAAAAACTGTTTTTT; CDR3aa: CASSIRQATNEKLFF
d_gene: -; abundance: few; v_gene: TRBV10-3; len: 12; j_gene: TRBJ2-7; CDR3nt: TGTGCCATCAGTGAGAGGGAGTACGAGCAGTACTTC; CDR3aa: CAISEREYEQYF
d_gene: -; abundance: -; v_gene: TRBV30; len: 17; j_gene: TRBJ2-5; CDR3nt: TGTGCCTGGAGTAAAGTCCGCGGGCGGGATATTGAGGCGACCCAGTACTTC; CDR3aa: CAWSKVRGRDIEATQYF
d_gene: -; abundance: -; v_gene: TRBV29-1; len: 11; j_gene: TRBJ1-2; CDR3nt: TGCAGCGATCACGGAGAGAATGGCTACACCTTC; CDR3aa: CSDHGENGYTF
d_gene: -; abundance: -; v_gene: TRBV7-2; len: 13; j_gene: TRBJ2-1; CDR3nt: TGTGCCAGCAGCTTAGTCGTCGGCGAGGTTCCGTTCTTC; CDR3aa: CASSLVVGEVPFF
d_gene: -; abundance: once; v_gene: TRBV25-1; len: 13; j_gene: TRBJ1-6; CDR3nt: TGTGCCACCACACAGGGATTTGGTTCACCCCTCCACTTT; CDR3aa: CATTQGFGSPLHF
d_gene: -; abundance: -; v_gene: TRBV5-1; len: 14; j_gene: TRBJ1-1; CDR3nt: TGCGCCAGCAGCCCTGGGACACGTCGGACTGAAGCTTTCTTT; CDR3aa: CASSPGTRRTEAFF
d_gene: TRBD2; abundance: -; v_gene: TRBV5-1; len: 16; j_gene: TRBJ2-2; CDR3nt: TGCGCCAGCAGCCCTCTAGCGGGAGGCGACACCGGGGAGCTGTTTTTT; CDR3aa: CASSPLAGGDTGELFF
d_gene: -; abundance: once; v_gene: TRBV5-1; len: 12; j_gene: TRBJ1-1; CDR3nt: TGCGCCAGCAGCTCCATACAGAGTGAAGCTTTCTTT; CDR3aa: CASSSIQSEAFF
d_gene: -; abundance: -; v_gene: TRBV7-6; len: 16; j_gene: TRBJ2-2; CDR3nt: TGTGCCAGCAGCTTAGTAGAAGGACATCCCCCCGGGGAGCTGTTTTTT; CDR3aa: CASSLVEGHPPGELFF
d_gene: -; abundance: -; v_gene: TRBV4-1; len: 13; j_gene: TRBJ2-3; CDR3nt: TGCGCCAGCAGACAAGGGTCAGGAGATACGCAGTATTTT; CDR3aa: CASRQGSGDTQYF
d_gene: TRBD1; abundance: -; v_gene: TRBV7-8; len: 17; j_gene: TRBJ2-2; CDR3nt: TGTGCCAGCAGCGTGGGGACAGCGTCACCAATCACCGGGGAGCTGTTTTTT; CDR3aa: CASSVGTASPITGELFF
d_gene: TRBD2; abundance: -; v_gene: TRBV7-8; len: 15; j_gene: TRBJ2-1; CDR3nt: TGTGCCAGCAGCTTCGTCGGGAGGTCCTACAATGAGCAGTTCTTC; CDR3aa: CASSFVGRSYNEQFF
d_gene: TRBD1; abundance: -; v_gene: TRBV7-7; len: 15; j_gene: TRBJ2-5; CDR3nt: TGTGCTAGCAGCTTATTGGGACAGGGGGTTGAGACCCAGTACTTC; CDR3aa: CASSLLGQGVETQYF
d_gene: TRBD1; abundance: -; v_gene: TRBV6-5; len: 12; j_gene: TRBJ1-2; CDR3nt: TGTGCCAGCAGCTACAGGGGAGGCGGCTACACCTTC; CDR3aa: CASSYRGGGYTF
d_gene: -; abundance: -; v_gene: TRBV9; len: 13; j_gene: TRBJ1-2; CDR3nt: TGTGCCAGCAGCGTCGGCGGCAACTATGGCTACACCTTC; CDR3aa: CASSVGGNYGYTF
d_gene: -; abundance: -; v_gene: TRBV27; len: 14; j_gene: TRBJ1-5; CDR3nt: TGTGCCAGCAGCTTATGGGGCGGCAATCAGCCCCAGCATTTT; CDR3aa: CASSLWGGNQPQHF
d_gene: TRBD1; abundance: once; v_gene: TRBV18; len: 15; j_gene: TRBJ1-2; CDR3nt: TGTGCCAGCTCACCCGGCTTAGGGACAGGGTTTGGCTACACCTTC; CDR3aa: CASSPGLGTGFGYTF
d_gene: TRBD1; abundance: -; v_gene: TRBV11-1; len: 13; j_gene: TRBJ2-7; CDR3nt: TGTGCCAGCAGCTTCGGACAGGGTGAAAAGCAGTACTTC; CDR3aa: CASSFGQGEKQYF
d_gene: TRBD1; abundance: few; v_gene: TRBV11-3; len: 15; j_gene: TRBJ1-2; CDR3nt: TGTGCCAGCAGCCGTTCAGTTGGACAGGGGCGCGGCTACACCTTC; CDR3aa: CASSRSVGQGRGYTF
d_gene: TRBD2; abundance: -; v_gene: TRBV5-4; len: 16; j_gene: TRBJ2-1; CDR3nt: TGTGCCAGCAGCTCACCCCCTAGCGGAGGAGGGAATGAGCAGTTCTTC; CDR3aa: CASSSPPSGGGNEQFF
d_gene: -; abundance: -; v_gene: TRBV11-2; len: 15; j_gene: TRBJ1-5; CDR3nt: TGTGCCAGCAGCTTAGGAGACAGAGTCTCGGAGCCCCAGCATTTT; CDR3aa: CASSLGDRVSEPQHF
d_gene: TRBD2; abundance: -; v_gene: TRBV5-4; len: 15; j_gene: TRBJ2-3; CDR3nt: TGTGCCAGCAGCTTGGGCCTAGCGGGGACAGATACGCAGTATTTT; CDR3aa: CASSLGLAGTDTQYF
d_gene: TRBD1; abundance: -; v_gene: TRBV12-5; len: 17; j_gene: TRBJ1-5; CDR3nt: TGTGCTAGTGGTACCAGGTTGGGACAGGGTGTTTATCAGCCCCAGCATTTT; CDR3aa: CASGTRLGQGVYQPQHF
d_gene: -; abundance: -; v_gene: TRBV19; len: 14; j_gene: TRBJ1-3; CDR3nt: TGTGCCAGTCGACAGCAATCCTCTGGAAACACCATATATTTT; CDR3aa: CASRQQSSGNTIYF
d_gene: -; abundance: -; v_gene: TRBV5-1; len: 13; j_gene: TRBJ1-1; CDR3nt: TGCGCCAGCAGCTTGGCCGCGGAAGGCGCCGCTTTCTTT; CDR3aa: CASSLAAEGAAFF
d_gene: TRBD2; abundance: -; v_gene: TRBV4-1; len: 17; j_gene: TRBJ2-3; CDR3nt: TGCGCCAGCAGCCAAGTGGCTAGCGGGGGAAGGCCGGATACGCAGTATTTT; CDR3aa: CASSQVASGGRPDTQYF
d_gene: TRBD2; abundance: -; v_gene: TRBV28; len: 14; j_gene: TRBJ2-1; CDR3nt: TGTGCCAGCAGTCCGAGCGGGGCCTACAATGAGCAGTTCTTC; CDR3aa: CASSPSGAYNEQFF
d_gene: -; abundance: -; v_gene: TRBV7-2; len: 16; j_gene: TRBJ2-2; CDR3nt: TGTGCCAGCAGCTTGACTAGTGTCATTTCGGGCGGGGAGCTGTTTTTT; CDR3aa: CASSLTSVISGGELFF
d_gene: -; abundance: -; v_gene: TRBV7-8; len: 14; j_gene: TRBJ2-1; CDR3nt: TGTGCCAGCAGCTTGGGGCGGAGCTACAATGAGCAGTTCTTC; CDR3aa: CASSLGRSYNEQFF
d_gene: TRBD1; abundance: once; v_gene: TRBV28; len: 12; j_gene: TRBJ2-7; CDR3nt: TGTGCCACCGGGACAGATTATTACGAGCAGTACTTC; CDR3aa: CATGTDYYEQYF
d_gene: -; abundance: -; v_gene: TRBV6-6; len: 16; j_gene: TRBJ2-5; CDR3nt: TGTGCCAGCAGTTTTGGATTGAGGTCAGCCCAAGAGACCCAGTACTTC; CDR3aa: CASSFGLRSAQETQYF
d_gene: -; abundance: -; v_gene: TRBV7-9; len: 18; j_gene: TRBJ2-5; CDR3nt: TGTGCCAGCAGCTTTAGGACTGGGAGAACCTTTATCCAAGAGACCCAGTACTTC; CDR3aa: CASSFRTGRTFIQETQYF
d_gene: -; abundance: -; v_gene: TRBV7-9; len: 15; j_gene: TRBJ2-7; CDR3nt: TGTGCCAGCAGCTTAGGCCGCGCGGAGACCTACGAGCAGTACTTC; CDR3aa: CASSLGRAETYEQYF
d_gene: -; abundance: -; v_gene: TRBV4-1; len: 13; j_gene: TRBJ2-7; CDR3nt: TGCGCCAGCAGCCAAGGGTCGGCCTACGAGCAGTACTTC; CDR3aa: CASSQGSAYEQYF
d_gene: -; abundance: -; v_gene: TRBV7-3; len: 13; j_gene: TRBJ1-1; CDR3nt: TGTGCCAGCAGCTTACAAACAAACACTGAAGCTTTCTTT; CDR3aa: CASSLQTNTEAFF
d_gene: TRBD1; abundance: -; v_gene: TRBV9; len: 17; j_gene: TRBJ1-2; CDR3nt: TGTGCCAGCAGCTCCGGGACAGGGGCTCCCTTCCCCTATGGCTACACCTTC; CDR3aa: CASSSGTGAPFPYGYTF
d_gene: -; abundance: -; v_gene: TRBV5-1; len: 13; j_gene: TRBJ2-5; CDR3nt: TGCGCCAGCAGACGTGGGGGGAGTGAGACCCAGTACTTC; CDR3aa: CASRRGGSETQYF
d_gene: -; abundance: -; v_gene: TRBV7-8; len: 16; j_gene: TRBJ1-2; CDR3nt: TGTGCCAGCAGCTTATATTCATACGCAGGGCGATGGGGCTACACCTTC; CDR3aa: CASSLYSYAGRWGYTF
d_gene: -; abundance: -; v_gene: TRBV5-4; len: 13; j_gene: TRBJ1-5; CDR3nt: TGTGCCAGCAGCTTGTCCCTCAATCAGCCCCAGCATTTT; CDR3aa: CASSLSLNQPQHF
d_gene: -; abundance: once; v_gene: TRBV19; len: 13; j_gene: TRBJ1-1; CDR3nt: TGTGCCTCTGGGACTCTTCGGAACACTGAAGCTTTCTTT; CDR3aa: CASGTLRNTEAFF
d_gene: -; abundance: -; v_gene: TRBV6-7; len: 17; j_gene: TRBJ1-2; CDR3nt: TGTGCCAGCACTTTCACGAGGGCGCTGAGAGCTAACTATGGCTACACCTTC; CDR3aa: CASTFTRALRANYGYTF
d_gene: -; abundance: -; v_gene: TRBV21-1; len: 15; j_gene: TRBJ2-5; CDR3nt: TGTGCCAGCGCCTCCAAGAACAGGGGACAAGAGACCCAGTACTTC; CDR3aa: CASASKNRGQETQYF
d_gene: -; abundance: -; v_gene: TRBV6-5; len: 15; j_gene: TRBJ1-2; CDR3nt: TGTGCCAGCAGTTACTCGAAGGGCAGGGGATATGGCTACACCTTC; CDR3aa: CASSYSKGRGYGYTF
d_gene: -; abundance: -; v_gene: TRBV2; len: 14; j_gene: TRBJ1-2; CDR3nt: TGTGCCAGCAGTGAGTCACTCATTAACTATGGCTACACCTTC; CDR3aa: CASSESLINYGYTF
d_gene: -; abundance: -; v_gene: TRBV18; len: 14; j_gene: TRBJ2-5; CDR3nt: TGTGCCAGCTCACCTTCGGGAACCCAAGAGACCCAGTACTTC; CDR3aa: CASSPSGTQETQYF
d_gene: TRBD1; abundance: -; v_gene: TRBV5-6; len: 15; j_gene: TRBJ2-1; CDR3nt: TGTGCCAGCAGCTTGGTAGACAGGGTAGAGCATGAGCAGTTCTTC; CDR3aa: CASSLVDRVEHEQFF
d_gene: TRBD2; abundance: -; v_gene: TRBV4-1; len: 16; j_gene: TRBJ2-3; CDR3nt: TGCGCCAGCAGCCATGAGGGGGGACTAGCCTCAGATACGCAGTATTTT; CDR3aa: CASSHEGGLASDTQYF
d_gene: TRBD2; abundance: -; v_gene: TRBV7-2; len: 16; j_gene: TRBJ2-7; CDR3nt: TGTGCCAGCAGCCTGGGACTAGCGGGAGCATCCTACGAGCAGTACTTC; CDR3aa: CASSLGLAGASYEQYF
d_gene: -; abundance: -; v_gene: TRBV19; len: 11; j_gene: TRBJ1-2; CDR3nt: TGTGCCAGTAATAACCCGGGAGGCTACACCTTC; CDR3aa: CASNNPGGYTF
d_gene: -; abundance: -; v_gene: TRBV7-9; len: 13; j_gene: TRBJ1-3; CDR3nt: TGTGCCGGGGGCAGGTCCTCTGGAAACACCATATATTTT; CDR3aa: CAGGRSSGNTIYF
d_gene: -; abundance: -; v_gene: TRBV30; len: 14; j_gene: TRBJ1-3; CDR3nt: TGTGCCTGGAGTTCAGGTTATGGTGAAAACACCATATATTTT; CDR3aa: CAWSSGYGENTIYF